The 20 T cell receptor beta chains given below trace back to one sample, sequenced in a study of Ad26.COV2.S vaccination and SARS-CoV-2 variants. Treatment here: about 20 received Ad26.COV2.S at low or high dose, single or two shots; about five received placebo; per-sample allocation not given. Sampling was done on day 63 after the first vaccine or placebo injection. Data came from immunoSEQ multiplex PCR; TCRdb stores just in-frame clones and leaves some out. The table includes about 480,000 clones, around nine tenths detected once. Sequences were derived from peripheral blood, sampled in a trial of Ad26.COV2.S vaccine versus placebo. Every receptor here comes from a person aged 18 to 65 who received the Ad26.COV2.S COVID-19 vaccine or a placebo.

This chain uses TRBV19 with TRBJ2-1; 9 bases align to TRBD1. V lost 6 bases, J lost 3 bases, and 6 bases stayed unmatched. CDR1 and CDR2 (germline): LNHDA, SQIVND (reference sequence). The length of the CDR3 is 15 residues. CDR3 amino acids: CASSLRQGDYNEQFF. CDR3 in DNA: TGTGCCAGTAGCCTACGACAGGGGGACTACAATGAGCAGTTCTTC.

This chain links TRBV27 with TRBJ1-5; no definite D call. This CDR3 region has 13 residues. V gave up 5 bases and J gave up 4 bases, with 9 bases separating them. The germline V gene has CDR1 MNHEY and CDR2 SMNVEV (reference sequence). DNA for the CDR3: TGTGCCAGCAGTCCATGGCAGAATCAGCCCCAGCATTTT. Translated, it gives CASSPWQNQPQHF.

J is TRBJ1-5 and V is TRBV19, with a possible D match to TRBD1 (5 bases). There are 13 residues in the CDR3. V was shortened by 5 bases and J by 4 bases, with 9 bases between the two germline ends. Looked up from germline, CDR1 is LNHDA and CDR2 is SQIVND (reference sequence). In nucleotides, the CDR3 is TGTGCCAGTAGTGCAAACAGGAATCAGCCCCAGCATTTT. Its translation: CASSANRNQPQHF.

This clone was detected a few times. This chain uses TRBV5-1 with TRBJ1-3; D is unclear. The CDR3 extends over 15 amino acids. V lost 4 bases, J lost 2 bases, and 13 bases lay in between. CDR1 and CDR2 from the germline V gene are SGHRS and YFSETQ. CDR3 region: CASSRAGDTGNTIYF. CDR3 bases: TGCGCCAGCAGCAGGGCCGGGGATACTGGAAACACCATATATTTT.

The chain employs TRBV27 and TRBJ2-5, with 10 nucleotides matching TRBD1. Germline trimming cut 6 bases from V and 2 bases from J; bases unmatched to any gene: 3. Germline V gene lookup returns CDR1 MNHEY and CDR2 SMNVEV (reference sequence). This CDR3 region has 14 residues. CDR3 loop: CASSDRGPQETQYF. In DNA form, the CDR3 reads TGTGCCAGCAGCGACAGGGGGCCTCAAGAGACCCAGTACTTC.

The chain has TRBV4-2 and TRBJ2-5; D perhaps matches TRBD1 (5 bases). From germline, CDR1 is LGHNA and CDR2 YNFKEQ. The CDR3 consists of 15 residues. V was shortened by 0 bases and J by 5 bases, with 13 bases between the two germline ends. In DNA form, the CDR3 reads TGTGCCAGCAGCCAAGACTCAGGGCGCGAGGAGACCCAGTACTTC. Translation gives CASSQDSGREETQYF.

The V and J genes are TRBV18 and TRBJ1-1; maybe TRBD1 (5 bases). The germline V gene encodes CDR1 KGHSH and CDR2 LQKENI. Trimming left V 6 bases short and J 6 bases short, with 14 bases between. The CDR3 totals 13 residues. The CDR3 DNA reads TGTGCCAGCTCCCCAAACTGGGACGCTGAAGCTTTCTTT. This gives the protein CASSPNWDAEAFF.

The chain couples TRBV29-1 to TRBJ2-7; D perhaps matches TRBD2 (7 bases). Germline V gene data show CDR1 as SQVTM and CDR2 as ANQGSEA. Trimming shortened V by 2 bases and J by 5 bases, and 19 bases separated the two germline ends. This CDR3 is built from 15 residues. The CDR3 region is CSVELLGGGRNEQYF. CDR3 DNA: TGCAGCGTTGAACTGCTTGGGGGGGGGCGCAACGAGCAGTACTTC.

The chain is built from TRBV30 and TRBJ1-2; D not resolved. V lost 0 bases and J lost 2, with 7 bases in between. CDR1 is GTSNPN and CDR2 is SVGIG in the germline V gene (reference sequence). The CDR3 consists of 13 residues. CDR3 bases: TGTGCCTGGAGTGTGTCCGGGAACTATGGCTACACCTTC. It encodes CAWSVSGNYGYTF.

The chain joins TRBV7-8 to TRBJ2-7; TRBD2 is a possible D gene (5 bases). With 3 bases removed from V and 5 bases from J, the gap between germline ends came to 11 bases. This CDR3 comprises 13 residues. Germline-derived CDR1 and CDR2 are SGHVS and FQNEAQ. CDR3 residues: CASSFRGKDEQYF. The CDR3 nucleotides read TGTGCCAGCAGCTTCAGAGGGAAGGACGAGCAGTACTTC.

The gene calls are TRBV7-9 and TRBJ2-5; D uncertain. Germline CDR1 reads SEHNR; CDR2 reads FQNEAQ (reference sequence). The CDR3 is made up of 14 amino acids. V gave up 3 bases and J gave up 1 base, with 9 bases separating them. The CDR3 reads CASSLQAVQETQYF. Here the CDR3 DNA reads TGTGCCAGCAGCTTGCAGGCAGTCCAAGAGACCCAGTACTTC.

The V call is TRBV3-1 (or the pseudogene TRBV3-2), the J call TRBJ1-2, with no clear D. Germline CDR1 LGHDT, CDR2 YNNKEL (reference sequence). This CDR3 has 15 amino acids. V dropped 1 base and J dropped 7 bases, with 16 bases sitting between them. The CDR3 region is CASSQGVAGAVGYTF. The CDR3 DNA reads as TGTGCCAGCAGCCAAGGAGTTGCCGGAGCGGTTGGCTACACCTTC.

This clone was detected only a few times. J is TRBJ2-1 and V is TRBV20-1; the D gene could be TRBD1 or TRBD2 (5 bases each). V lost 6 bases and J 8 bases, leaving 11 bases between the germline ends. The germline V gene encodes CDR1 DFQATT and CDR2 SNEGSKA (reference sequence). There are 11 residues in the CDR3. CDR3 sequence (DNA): TGCAGTGCAGGGGCGGGCGATGAGCAGTTCTTC. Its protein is CSAGAGDEQFF.

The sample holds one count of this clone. The CDR3 coding sequence is TGTGCCAGCAGTCCCGGGGGCGGGACTTACTACGAGCAGTACTTC. This sequence encodes CASSPGGGTYYEQYF. V gene TRBV14 combines with J gene TRBJ2-7; D is perhaps TRBD1 or TRBD2 (6 bases each). V was clipped by 6 bases and J by 3 bases, with 18 bases between them. Germline assignment: CDR1 SGHDN and CDR2 FVKESK. This CDR3 is 15 amino acids long.

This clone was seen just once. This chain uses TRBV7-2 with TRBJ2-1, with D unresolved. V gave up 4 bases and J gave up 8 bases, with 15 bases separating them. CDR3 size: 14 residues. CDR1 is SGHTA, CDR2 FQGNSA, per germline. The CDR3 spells CASSSRLRSHEQFF. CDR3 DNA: TGTGCCAGCAGCTCCCGACTTCGGAGCCATGAGCAGTTCTTC.

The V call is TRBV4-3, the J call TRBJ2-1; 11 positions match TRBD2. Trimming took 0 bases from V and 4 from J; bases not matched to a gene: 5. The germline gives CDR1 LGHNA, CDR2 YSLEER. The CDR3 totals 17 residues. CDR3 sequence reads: CASSQDVTSGAYNEQFF. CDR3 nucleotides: TGCGCCAGCAGCCAAGATGTGACTAGCGGGGCTTACAATGAGCAGTTCTTC.

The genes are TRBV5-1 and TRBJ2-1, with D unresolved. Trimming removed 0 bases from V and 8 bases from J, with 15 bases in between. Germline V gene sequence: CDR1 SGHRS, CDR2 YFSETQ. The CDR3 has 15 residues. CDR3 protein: CASSLASGRAHEQFF. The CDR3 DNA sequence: TGCGCCAGCAGCTTGGCCTCTGGGCGAGCTCATGAGCAGTTCTTC.

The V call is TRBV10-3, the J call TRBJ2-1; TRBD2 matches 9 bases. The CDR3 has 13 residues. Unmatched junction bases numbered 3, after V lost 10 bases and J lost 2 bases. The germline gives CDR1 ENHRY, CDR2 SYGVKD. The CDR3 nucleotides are TGTGCCACTACTAGCGGGCCCTACAATGAGCAGTTCTTC. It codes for CATTSGPYNEQFF.

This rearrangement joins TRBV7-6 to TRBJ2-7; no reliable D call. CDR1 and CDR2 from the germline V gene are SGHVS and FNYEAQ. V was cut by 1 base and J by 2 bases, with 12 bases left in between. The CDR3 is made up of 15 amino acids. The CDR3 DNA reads TGTGCCAGCAGCTTAGAAATTGGCAGGACCTACGAGCAGTACTTC. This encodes CASSLEIGRTYEQYF.

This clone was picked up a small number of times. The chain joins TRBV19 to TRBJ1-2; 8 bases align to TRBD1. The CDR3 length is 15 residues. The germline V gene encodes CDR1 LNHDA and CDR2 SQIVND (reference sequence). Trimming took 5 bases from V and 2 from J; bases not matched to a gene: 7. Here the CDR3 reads CASSLPGGFNYGYTF. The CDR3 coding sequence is TGTGCCAGTAGTTTACCAGGGGGCTTCAACTATGGCTACACCTTC. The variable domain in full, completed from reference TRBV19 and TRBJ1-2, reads DGGITQSPKYLFRKEGQNVTLSCEQNLNHDAMYWYRQDPGQGLRLIYYSQIVNDFQKGDIAEGYSVSREKKESFPLTVTSAQKNPTAFYLCASSLPGGFNYGYTFGSGTRLTVV.